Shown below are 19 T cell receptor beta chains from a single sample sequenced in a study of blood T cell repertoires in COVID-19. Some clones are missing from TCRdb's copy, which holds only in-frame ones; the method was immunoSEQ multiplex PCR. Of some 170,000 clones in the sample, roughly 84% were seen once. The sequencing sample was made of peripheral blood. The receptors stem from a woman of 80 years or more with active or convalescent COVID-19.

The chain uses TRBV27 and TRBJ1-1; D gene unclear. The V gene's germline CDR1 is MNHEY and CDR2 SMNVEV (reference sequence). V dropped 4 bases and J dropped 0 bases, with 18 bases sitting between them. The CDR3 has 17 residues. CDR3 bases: TGTGCCAGCAGTTCCCCGAACCGAGGTGGAGTGAACACTGAAGCTTTCTTT. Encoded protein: CASSSPNRGGVNTEAFF.

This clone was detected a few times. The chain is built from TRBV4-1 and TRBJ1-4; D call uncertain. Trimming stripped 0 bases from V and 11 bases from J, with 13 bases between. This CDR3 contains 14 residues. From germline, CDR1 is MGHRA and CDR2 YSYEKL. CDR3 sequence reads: CASSQDERVGKLFF. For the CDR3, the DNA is TGCGCCAGCAGCCAAGACGAGCGGGTGGGGAAACTGTTTTTT.

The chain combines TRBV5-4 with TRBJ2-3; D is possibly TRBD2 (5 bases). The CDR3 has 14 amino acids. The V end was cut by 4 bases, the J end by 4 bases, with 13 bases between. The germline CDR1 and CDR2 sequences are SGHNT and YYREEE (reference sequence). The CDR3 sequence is CASSTDFLADTQYF. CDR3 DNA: TGTGCCAGCAGCACGGACTTTCTAGCAGATACGCAGTATTTT.

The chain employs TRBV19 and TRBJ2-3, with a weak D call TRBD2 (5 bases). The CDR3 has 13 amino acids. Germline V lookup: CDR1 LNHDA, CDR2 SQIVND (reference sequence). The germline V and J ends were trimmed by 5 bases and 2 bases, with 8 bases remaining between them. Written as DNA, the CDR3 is TGTGCCAGTAGTGTCGGACTCACAGATACGCAGTATTTT. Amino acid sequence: CASSVGLTDTQYF.

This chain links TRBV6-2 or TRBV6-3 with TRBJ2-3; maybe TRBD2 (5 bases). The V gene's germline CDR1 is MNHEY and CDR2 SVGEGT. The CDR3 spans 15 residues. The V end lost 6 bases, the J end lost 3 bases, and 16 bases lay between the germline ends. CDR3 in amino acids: CASSSEGALTDTQYF. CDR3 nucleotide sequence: TGTGCCAGCAGCTCTGAGGGAGCTTTAACAGATACGCAGTATTTT.

This CDR3 reads CASSQKDLVQTGELFF. CDR3 coding DNA: TGCGCCAGCAGCCAAAAGGATCTAGTCCAAACCGGGGAGCTGTTTTTT. The chain uses TRBV4-1 and TRBJ2-2; D not resolved. In germline, CDR1 is MGHRA, CDR2 YSYEKL. The CDR3 contains 16 residues. The V and J ends lost 2 bases and 5 bases respectively, with 15 bases between them.

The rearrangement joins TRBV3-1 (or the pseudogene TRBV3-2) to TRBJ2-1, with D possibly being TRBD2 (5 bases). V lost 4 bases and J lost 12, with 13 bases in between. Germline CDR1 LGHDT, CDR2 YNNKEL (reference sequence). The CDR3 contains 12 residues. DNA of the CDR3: TGTGCCAGCAGCCCCATCGGGGAAGGGCAGTTCTTC. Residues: CASSPIGEGQFF.

This chain's CDR3 is CASSKALVRGDSYEQYF. Written as DNA, the CDR3 is TGTGCCAGCAGCAAAGCGCTGGTGCGGGGGGACTCCTACGAGCAGTACTTC. The chain uses TRBV21-1 and TRBJ2-7; TRBD2 is taken as the D call from the table, unchecked against the DNA. TRBV21-1 is given as a pseudogene. This CDR3 region has 17 residues.

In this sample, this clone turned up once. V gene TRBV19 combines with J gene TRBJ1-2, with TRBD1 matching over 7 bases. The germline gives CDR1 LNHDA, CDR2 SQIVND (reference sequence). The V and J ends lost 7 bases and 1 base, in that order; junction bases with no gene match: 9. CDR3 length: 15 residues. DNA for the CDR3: TGTGCCAGTAAGATTCGGGACAGCAATAACTATGGCTACACCTTC. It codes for CASKIRDSNNYGYTF.

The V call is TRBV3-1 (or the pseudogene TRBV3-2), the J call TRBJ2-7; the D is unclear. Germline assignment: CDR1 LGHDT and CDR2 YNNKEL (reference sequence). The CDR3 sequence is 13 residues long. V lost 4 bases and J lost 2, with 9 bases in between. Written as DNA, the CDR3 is TGTGCCAGCAGCCCGCGCGGAGCCTACGAGCAGTACTTC. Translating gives CASSPRGAYEQYF.

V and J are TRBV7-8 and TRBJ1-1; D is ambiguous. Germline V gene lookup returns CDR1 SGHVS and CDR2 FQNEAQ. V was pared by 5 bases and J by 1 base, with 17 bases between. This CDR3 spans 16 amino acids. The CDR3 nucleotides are TGTGCCAGCAGCCCTTTGGGAGGGCAGCGGAACACTGAAGCTTTCTTT. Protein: CASSPLGGQRNTEAFF.

CDR3 DNA: TGTGCCAGCAGCCCCCAGGGGATCTCCTACGAGCAGTACTTC. It specifies CASSPQGISYEQYF. This chain joins TRBV3-1 (or the pseudogene TRBV3-2) and TRBJ2-7; D is perhaps TRBD1 (6 bases). The CDR3 consists of 14 residues. Germline values: CDR1 LGHDT, CDR2 YNNKEL (reference sequence). The V and J ends lost 4 bases and 0 bases respectively, with 10 bases between them.

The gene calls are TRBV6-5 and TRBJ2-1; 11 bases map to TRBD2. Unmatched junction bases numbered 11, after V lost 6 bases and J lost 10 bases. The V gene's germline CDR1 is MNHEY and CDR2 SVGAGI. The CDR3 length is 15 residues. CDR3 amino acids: CASSNSGGAPEEQFF. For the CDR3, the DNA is TGTGCCAGCAGCAATAGCGGGGGGGCCCCGGAAGAGCAGTTCTTC.

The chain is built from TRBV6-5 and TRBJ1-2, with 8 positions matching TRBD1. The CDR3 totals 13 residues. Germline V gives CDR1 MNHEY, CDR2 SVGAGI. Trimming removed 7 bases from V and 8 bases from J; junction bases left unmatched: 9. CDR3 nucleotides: TGTGCCAGCACGGACAGGGACAACTCCGGCTACACCTTC. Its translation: CASTDRDNSGYTF.

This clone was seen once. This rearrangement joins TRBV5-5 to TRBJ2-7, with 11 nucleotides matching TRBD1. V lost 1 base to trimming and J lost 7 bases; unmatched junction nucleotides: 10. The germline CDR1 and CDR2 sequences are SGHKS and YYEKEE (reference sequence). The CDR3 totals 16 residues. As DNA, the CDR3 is TGTGCCAGCAGCTTGACTTTGGGACAGGGGGTATTGGAGCAGTACTTC. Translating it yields CASSLTLGQGVLEQYF. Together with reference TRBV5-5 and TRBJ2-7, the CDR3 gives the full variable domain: DAGVTQSPTHLIKTRGQQVTLRCSPISGHKSVSWYQQVLGQGPQFIFQYYEKEERGRGNFPDRFSARQFPNYSSELNVNALLLGDSALYLCASSLTLGQGVLEQYFGPGTRLTVT.

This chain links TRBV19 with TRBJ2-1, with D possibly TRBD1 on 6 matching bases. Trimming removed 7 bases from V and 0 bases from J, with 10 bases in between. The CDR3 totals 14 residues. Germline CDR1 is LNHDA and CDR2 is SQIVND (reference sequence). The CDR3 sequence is CASTIGGSYNEQFF. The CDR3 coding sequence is TGTGCCAGTACCATAGGGGGCTCCTACAATGAGCAGTTCTTC.

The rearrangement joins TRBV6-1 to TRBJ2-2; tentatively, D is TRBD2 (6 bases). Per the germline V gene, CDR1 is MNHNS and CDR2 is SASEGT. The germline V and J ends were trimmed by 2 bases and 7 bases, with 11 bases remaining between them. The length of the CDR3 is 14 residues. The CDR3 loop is CASSERKGGGELFF. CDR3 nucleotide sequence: TGTGCCAGCAGTGAAAGGAAGGGAGGCGGGGAGCTGTTTTTT.

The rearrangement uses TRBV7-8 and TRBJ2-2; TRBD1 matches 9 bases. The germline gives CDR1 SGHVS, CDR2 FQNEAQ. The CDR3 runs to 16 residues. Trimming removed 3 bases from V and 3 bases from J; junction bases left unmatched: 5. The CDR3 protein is CASSFRGTGYTGELFF. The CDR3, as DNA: TGTGCCAGCAGCTTCCGGGGGACAGGGTACACCGGGGAGCTGTTTTTT.

CDR3 in amino acids: CASSQEGPETLGGGGTQYF. CDR3 sequence (DNA): TGCGCCAGCAGCCAAGAAGGACCCGAGACACTAGGGGGTGGGGGGACCCAGTACTTC. The genes are TRBV4-1 and TRBJ2-5, with D possibly matching TRBD1 (6 bases). The CDR3 is 19 residues long. The V end lost 0 bases, the J end lost 7 bases, and 27 bases lay between the germline ends. Germline values: CDR1 MGHRA, CDR2 YSYEKL.